The 24 T cell receptor beta chains given below trace back to one sample, sequenced in a study of chemoradiotherapy in HPV16-positive cancers. Generated by immunoSEQ multiplex PCR, the TCRdb table keeps only in-frame clones and is missing some. This table has about 8,600 clones, roughly 87% appearing once. Source: blood, taken from a patient who underwent chemoradiotherapy. These receptors were obtained from a human donor with HPV-associated anogenital cancer.

The rearrangement joins TRBV4-3 to TRBJ2-2; 9 nucleotides match TRBD2. The CDR3 is 17 amino acids. Germline V CDR1 and CDR2: LGHNA, YSLEER. The ends lost 0 bases at V and 8 bases at J; junction bases unmatched: 10. CDR3 residues: CASSQEYAGGPDGELFF. CDR3 DNA: TGCGCCAGCAGCCAAGAGTATGCGGGGGGGCCGGATGGGGAGCTGTTTTTT.

The chain combines TRBV15 with TRBJ1-2; no definite D call. V dropped 0 bases and J dropped 6 bases, with 17 bases sitting between them. The CDR3 runs 16 residues. Germline V lookup: CDR1 LNHNV, CDR2 YYDKDF (reference sequence). The CDR3 reads CATSRDTAGSGNGYTF. DNA for the CDR3: TGTGCCACCAGCAGAGATACGGCGGGAAGTGGGAATGGCTACACCTTC.

The rearrangement joins TRBV30 to TRBJ1-5; the match to TRBD1 covers 7 bases. CDR1 and CDR2 from the germline V gene are GTSNPN and SVGIG (reference sequence). V lost 2 bases, J lost 4 bases, and 5 bases stayed unmatched. This CDR3 region has 14 residues. CDR3 region: CAWSYHRGNQPQHF. The CDR3 DNA is TGTGCCTGGAGTTATCACAGGGGTAATCAGCCCCAGCATTTT.

The V gene is TRBV30, the J gene TRBJ1-5, with 7 nucleotides matching TRBD1. Germline V CDR1 and CDR2: GTSNPN, SVGIG (reference sequence). The CDR3 sequence is 16 residues long. Trimming took 5 bases from V and 3 from J; bases not matched to a gene: 13. The CDR3 protein is CAWRSTGTVYNQPQHF. The CDR3 DNA is TGTGCCTGGCGGAGCACCGGGACAGTCTACAATCAGCCCCAGCATTTT.

This clone was seen a single time. The V call is TRBV6-5, the J call TRBJ2-3; D perhaps matches TRBD2 (6 bases). The CDR3 consists of 15 residues. The germline V and J ends were trimmed by 6 bases and 0 bases, with 13 bases remaining between them. Germline values: CDR1 MNHEY, CDR2 SVGAGI. CDR3 protein: CASRRGPQSTDTQYF. DNA for the CDR3: TGTGCCAGCAGGCGGGGCCCCCAAAGCACAGATACGCAGTATTTT.

CDR3 DNA: TGTGCCTGGACGTCACGGGGGCGGCCTGAGCAGTTCTTC. Residues: CAWTSRGRPEQFF. This sequence joins TRBV30 and TRBJ2-1; D might be TRBD1 or TRBD2, each matching 6 bases. The CDR3 spans 13 residues. CDR1 is GTSNPN and CDR2 is SVGIG in the germline V gene (reference sequence). Trimming cost V 4 bases and J 9 bases, with 16 bases left between them.

This clone has only one observation. CDR3: CASSLGAGNSNQPQHF. CDR3 bases: TGTGCCAGCAGCTTAGGGGCAGGGAATAGCAATCAGCCCCAGCATTTT. The V gene is TRBV7-6, the J gene TRBJ1-5, with D maybe TRBD1 (5 bases). The germline V gene encodes CDR1 SGHVS and CDR2 FNYEAQ. Trimming removed 1 base from V and 0 bases from J, with 10 bases in between. The CDR3 spans 16 residues.

This clone came up once. This chain links TRBV19 with TRBJ1-3; the match to TRBD1 covers 7 bases. After removal of 10 bases from V and 3 bases from J, the junction contained 9 bases not matched to a gene. This CDR3 is built from 14 residues. The germline V gene encodes CDR1 LNHDA and CDR2 SQIVND (reference sequence). DNA for the CDR3: TGTGCCACTCACCGGGACAGAAGTGGAAACACCATATATTTT. Translation: CATHRDRSGNTIYF.

V usage is TRBV30 and J usage is TRBJ1-1; the D is unclear. CDR3 length equals 13 residues. Germline CDR1 and CDR2: GTSNPN and SVGIG (reference sequence). Trimming cost V 3 bases and J 3 bases, with 11 bases left between them. The CDR3 bases are TGTGCCTGGAGCCCCGCGAGGGACACTGAAGCTTTCTTT. It yields the protein CAWSPARDTEAFF.

This clone has a handful of counts. The rearrangement joins TRBV27 to TRBJ1-5; D gene unclear. Germline assignment: CDR1 MNHEY and CDR2 SMNVEV (reference sequence). CDR3 size: 12 residues. Trimming took off 11 bases at V and 5 bases at J, with 13 bases between the two ends. CDR3 sequence: CASGQVYQPQHF. The CDR3 region has the DNA TGTGCCTCCGGCCAGGTTTATCAGCCCCAGCATTTT.

This clone has a single count. The chain combines TRBV30 with TRBJ1-4, with 7 bases aligning to TRBD1. The germline V gene has CDR1 GTSNPN and CDR2 SVGIG (reference sequence). J was trimmed by 5 bases and V by 2 bases; bases with no gene match: 2. The CDR3 totals 13 residues. CDR3 sequence: CAWSSQGNEKLFF. The CDR3 DNA sequence: TGTGCCTGGAGTTCACAGGGGAATGAAAAACTGTTTTTT.

The chain links TRBV27 to TRBJ2-5; D not resolved. The CDR3 has 11 residues. Trimming left V 6 bases short and J 2 bases short, with 4 bases between. In germline, CDR1 is MNHEY, CDR2 SMNVEV (reference sequence). Written as DNA, the CDR3 is TGTGCCAGCAGACATCAAGAGACCCAGTACTTC. Its protein product is CASRHQETQYF.

The J gene is TRBJ2-7, the V gene TRBV6-1; D might be TRBD1 or TRBD2, each matching 5 bases. CDR1 is MNHNS, CDR2 SASEGT, per germline. The CDR3 runs to 13 residues. Trimming cost V 4 bases and J 4 bases, with 11 bases left between them. CDR3 sequence (DNA): TGTGCCAGCAGTGCGGGACCACAGTACGAGCAGTACTTC. Its protein product is CASSAGPQYEQYF.

This chain connects TRBV19 to TRBJ2-1; 10 bases fit TRBD2. Per germline, CDR1 LNHDA and CDR2 SQIVND (reference sequence). This CDR3 region has 15 residues. Losses at the gene ends were 9 bases for V and 4 bases for J; bases not matched to a gene: 9. The CDR3 is CASLGVAGGYNEQFF. The CDR3 coding sequence is TGTGCCAGCTTGGGGGTAGCGGGGGGATACAATGAGCAGTTCTTC.

This chain uses TRBV2 with TRBJ2-3; the match to TRBD2 covers 8 bases. V lost 3 bases, J lost 5 bases, and 7 bases stayed unmatched. The germline gives CDR1 SNHLY, CDR2 FYNNEI. The CDR3 covers 15 residues. CDR3 in amino acids: CASSEAGGRQDTQYF. CDR3 nucleotides: TGTGCCAGCAGTGAGGCGGGGGGCCGGCAAGATACGCAGTATTTT.

The chain employs TRBV10-2 and TRBJ1-5; D gene uncertain. The V gene lost 0 bases and the J gene lost 0 bases, with 3 bases spanning the gap. This CDR3 region has 14 residues. Germline lookup yields CDR1 WSHSY and CDR2 SAAADI. CDR3 nucleotides: TGCGCCAGCAGTGAGTCAAATAGCAATCAGCCCCAGCATTTT. It encodes CASSESNSNQPQHF.

The chain has TRBV6-5 and TRBJ1-2, with TRBD1 matching 10 bases. This CDR3 region has 15 residues. Per germline, CDR1 MNHEY and CDR2 SVGAGI. J lost 5 bases, V lost 0 bases, and 3 bases had no gene match. Written as DNA, the CDR3 is TGTGCCAGCAGTTACTCACGACAGGGGGCGTATGGCTACACCTTC. As protein: CASSYSRQGAYGYTF.

The chain is built from TRBV5-1 and TRBJ1-6, with D tentatively TRBD1 (6 bases). The germline V gene encodes CDR1 SGHRS and CDR2 YFSETQ. The CDR3 spans 15 residues. V was shortened by 0 bases and J by 9 bases, with 13 bases between the two germline ends. CDR3 in amino acids: CASSLEGQGSSPLHF. CDR3 nucleotides: TGCGCCAGCAGCTTGGAGGGCCAGGGGAGTTCACCCCTCCACTTT. Drawing the rest from reference TRBV5-1 and TRBJ1-6, the complete variable domain is KAGVTQTPRYLIKTRGQQVTLSCSPISGHRSVSWYQQTPGQGLQFLFEYFSETQRNKGNFPGRFSGRQFSNSRSEMNVSTLELGDSALYLCASSLEGQGSSPLHFGNGTRLTVT.

The genes are TRBV12-5 and TRBJ1-5; D not certain. Trimming cost V 6 bases and J 0 bases, with 9 bases left between them. There are 14 residues in the CDR3. Germline V CDR1 and CDR2: LGHNT, FRNRAP. In DNA, the CDR3 is TGTGCTAGTGGGTTAGCAGATAGCAATCAGCCCCAGCATTTT. It translates to CASGLADSNQPQHF.

J is TRBJ2-7 and V is TRBV30; D might be TRBD2 (6 bases). V was clipped by 0 bases and J by 3 bases, with 15 bases between them. The CDR3 spans 15 residues. CDR1 is GTSNPN and CDR2 is SVGIG in the germline V gene (reference sequence). The DNA for the CDR3 is TGTGCCTGGAGTGTCGGGGTGGGGGGAAACTACGAGCAGTACTTC. Encoded protein: CAWSVGVGGNYEQYF.

The genes are TRBV6-6 and TRBJ2-3; either TRBD1 or TRBD2 may supply D (5 bases each). CDR1 MNHNY and CDR2 SVGAGI come from the germline V gene (reference sequence). V was pared by 2 bases and J by 1 base, with 7 bases between. The CDR3 is made up of 14 amino acids. CDR3 region: CASSYEGRTDTQYF. The CDR3 coding sequence is TGTGCCAGCAGTTACGAGGGACGCACAGATACGCAGTATTTT.

V is TRBV2 and J is TRBJ2-5; 8 nucleotides agree with TRBD2. CDR3 size: 15 residues. Germline V gene data show CDR1 as SNHLY and CDR2 as FYNNEI. V lost 4 bases and J lost 6; bases outside the gene matches: 10. As DNA, the CDR3 is TGTGCCAGCAGTGGGGTTCGGGGGGGCGAAAAGACCCAGTACTTC. Its protein product is CASSGVRGGEKTQYF.

The chain recombines TRBV6-1 with TRBJ2-3; D is ambiguous. Trimming stripped 7 bases from V and 9 bases from J, with 8 bases between. Germline V gene data show CDR1 as MNHNS and CDR2 as SASEGT. The CDR3 runs 10 residues. In DNA form, the CDR3 reads TGTGCCAGCACCCTGGGAACGCAGTATTTT. As protein: CASTLGTQYF.

V is TRBV9 and J is TRBJ2-5; D may match TRBD1 or TRBD2 (5 bases each). CDR3 size: 14 residues. Germline-derived CDR1 and CDR2 are SGDLS and YYNGEE. The ends were cut back, 0 bases at V and 2 bases at J, with 8 bases in the middle. In nucleotides, the CDR3 is TGTGCCAGCAGCGTAGACAGGACTCAAGAGACCCAGTACTTC. It specifies CASSVDRTQETQYF.